This is a list of T cell receptor beta chains from one sample in a study of CD8 T cells in Susac syndrome. MiXCR was run by TCRdb on the immunoSEQ multiplex PCR reads, yielding one entry per CDR3 protein. The sample consists of about 150,000 distinct CDR3 sequences, 95% to 96% of them appearing once. The sample consisted of CD8+ T cells from PBMCs. The source of these receptors is a human donor with multiple sclerosis. Both conserved end residues are part of each CDR3. The D gene is left open where the match is weak. Not all rows give a size; the values are once, few, many and, for expanded clones, a class.

J gene	V gene	D gene	clone size	CDR3 protein	CDR3 DNA
TRBJ2-5	TRBV12-3/TRBV12-4	NA	NA	CASSPKPRRETQYF	TGTGCCAGCAGTCCTAAACCCCGCCGGGAGACCCAGTACTTC
TRBJ2-3	TRBV5-6	NA	NA	CASSAQGTDTQYF	TGTGCCAGCAGCGCACAAGGCACAGATACGCAGTATTTT
TRBJ1-3	TRBV9	NA	NA	CASSPQTGNTIYF	TGTGCCAGCAGCCCTCAGACCGGAAACACCATATATTTT
TRBJ2-3	TRBV11-2	NA	NA	CASSYVADTQYF	TGTGCCAGCAGTTACGTAGCAGATACGCAGTATTTT
TRBJ2-5	TRBV11-2	NA	few	CASSYQETQYF	TGTGCCAGCAGCTACCAAGAGACCCAGTACTTC
TRBJ2-1	TRBV5-4	NA	once	CASRLWGGQVDEQFF	TGTGCCAGCCGCCTGTGGGGGGGCCAGGTCGATGAGCAGTTCTTC
TRBJ2-3	TRBV3-1	NA	NA	CASSPAVGTDTQYF	TGTGCCAGCAGCCCCGCGGTGGGGACGGATACGCAGTATTTT
TRBJ2-1	TRBV7-9	TRBD1	NA	CASSFYGTGHNEQFF	TGTGCCAGCAGCTTCTACGGGACAGGACACAATGAGCAGTTCTTC
TRBJ2-5	TRBV29-1	TRBD1	NA	CSAEDLGQSQETQYF	TGCAGCGCCGAAGATTTGGGACAGAGCCAAGAGACCCAGTACTTC
TRBJ2-5	TRBV27	NA	NA	CASSKGLAKETQYF	TGTGCCAGCAGTAAGGGACTGGCTAAAGAGACCCAGTACTTC